A selection of T cell receptor beta chains follows, all from one sample in a study of regulatory T cells in long-lasting Graves disease. TCRdb called the multiplex PCR reads again in MiXCR, with one record for every CDR3 protein. The table includes roughly 320,000 distinct CDR3 sequences, 15% to 20% detected once. These data were likewise used in another study, on T cells in Graves' hyperthyroidism and ophthalmopathy.

The sequencing used peripheral blood mononuclear cells (PBMCs), collected at new diagnosis, from a patient treated with antithyroid drugs. The receptors were gathered from a man aged 40-50 years with Graves disease. The CDR3 runs from the conserved cysteine through the conserved F or W. A D gene is named only where the DNA matches it firmly. Clone size is shown for a subset of rows, as once, few, many or a class of expanded clone.

CDR3,DNA,D,V,J,size,length
CASTALEGGHTEAFF,TGTGCCAGCACAGCCTTAGAAGGGGGGCACACTGAAGCTTTCTTT,.,TRBV2,TRBJ1-1,many,15
CASSSPRTGSSGYTF,TGTGCCAGCAGCTCCCCCCGGACAGGCTCTAGTGGCTACACCTTC,TRBD1,TRBV11-2,TRBJ1-2,many,15
CAISERGDGQEETQYF,TGTGCCATCAGTGAGAGGGGTGACGGCCAAGAAGAGACCCAGTACTTC,.,TRBV10-3,TRBJ2-5,few,16
CASSQDRNSGNTIYF,TGTGCCAGCAGCCAGGACAGGAACTCTGGAAACACCATATATTTT,TRBD1,TRBV4-2,TRBJ1-3,.,15
CASSSTRTNEQFF,TGTGCCAGCAGCTCCACTAGAACGAATGAGCAGTTCTTC,.,TRBV7-3,TRBJ2-1,many,13
CASSLGGDSDTQYF,TGTGCCAGCAGTTTAGGGGGGGATTCAGATACGCAGTATTTT,TRBD2,TRBV28,TRBJ2-3,many,14
CASSLAGGDTQYF,TGTGCCAGCAGCTTAGCGGGTGGAGATACGCAGTATTTT,.,TRBV7-2,TRBJ2-3,many,13
CASSAQGARTDTQYF,TGTGCCAGCAGCGCCCAGGGGGCTCGGACAGATACGCAGTATTTT,TRBD1,TRBV9,TRBJ2-3,.,15
CASSLGLVVNEETQYF,TGTGCCAGCAGCTTGGGACTAGTAGTTAACGAAGAGACCCAGTACTTC,TRBD2,TRBV7-2,TRBJ2-5,.,16
CASSLIASGGGNEQFF,TGTGCCAGCAGCTTAATCGCTAGCGGGGGGGGTAATGAGCAGTTCTTC,TRBD2,TRBV11-2,TRBJ2-1,many,16
CASSPSGNYEQYF,TGTGCCAGCTCACCGTCAGGAAACTACGAGCAGTACTTC,.,TRBV28,TRBJ2-7,.,13
CASSPRVGRGSYNEQFF,TGTGCCAGCAGCCCAAGGGTGGGCAGGGGGTCCTACAATGAGCAGTTCTTC,TRBD1,TRBV12-3/TRBV12-4,TRBJ2-1,many,17
CASSLSGGGHYGYTF,TGTGCCAGCAGTTTATCTGGAGGGGGCCACTATGGCTACACCTTC,TRBD1,TRBV28,TRBJ1-2,.,15
CAWSVGRVSPLHF,TGTGCCTGGAGTGTCGGGCGGGTATCACCCCTCCACTTT,.,TRBV30,TRBJ1-6,.,13
CASSLTAGLDTEAFF,TGTGCCAGCAGCTTAACGGCGGGGCTCGACACTGAAGCTTTCTTT,.,TRBV7-3,TRBJ1-1,many,15
CASSLGGPLDSPLHF,TGCGCCAGCAGCTTGGGCGGCCCCCTGGATTCACCCCTCCACTTT,.,TRBV5-1,TRBJ1-6,few,15
CASSKEQGGSGNSPLHF,TGTGCCAGCAGCAAAGAACAGGGCGGTAGTGGTAATTCACCCCTCCACTTT,.,TRBV7-2,TRBJ1-6,many,17
CASSLSWGGTDTQYF,TGTGCCAGCAGCCTGTCTTGGGGGGGCACAGATACGCAGTATTTT,.,TRBV2,TRBJ2-3,many,15
CACLTGELFF,TGTGCCTGCTTAACCGGGGAGCTGTTTTTT,.,TRBV30,TRBJ2-2,many,10
CASRRQGLEQYF,TGTGCCAGCAGGCGACAGGGGCTCGAGCAGTACTTC,TRBD1,TRBV12-3/TRBV12-4,TRBJ2-7,.,12
CSVIGQRMNTEAFF,TGCAGCGTCATCGGACAGCGCATGAACACTGAAGCTTTCTTT,.,TRBV29-1,TRBJ1-1,many,14
CASSFLPGLAGYTDTQYF,TGTGCCAGCAGCTTTCTACCGGGACTAGCGGGTTACACAGATACGCAGTATTTT,TRBD2,TRBV7-9,TRBJ2-3,many,18
CASSLGPGFGPDTQYF,TGTGCCAGCAGCTTAGGACCCGGGTTCGGCCCAGATACGCAGTATTTT,.,TRBV11-2,TRBJ2-3,many,16